This T cell receptor (beta chain) came from a study of blood T cells in healthy people across ages. This clonotype was recorded at least ten times. V was pared by 4 bases and J by 7 bases, with 10 bases of the junction left unmatched. There are 16 residues in the CDR3. CDR1 and CDR2 (germline): SGDLS, YYNGEE. Total RNA amounts of at least 6 micrograms were extracted per sample. Sample-barcoded 5' priming and a J-beta primer mix drove a second PCR of about 6 to 11 cycles. All cDNA molecules were each tagged by a template-switch adaptor with 12 random nucleotides. Each CDR3 protein gets one entry after TCRdb re-called the 5' RACE reads with MiXCR. The sample consists of 850,000 to 950,000 distinct CDR3 sequences, around 26% of them appearing once.

This receptor was identified in a woman at least 80 years old in good health. The chain joins TRBV9 to TRBJ2-1; 11 bases are shared with TRBD2. The sequenced material came from blood. CDR3 loop: CASSPRGSGGVNEQFF. DNA for the CDR3: TGTGCCAGCAGCCCCCGGGGTAGCGGGGGGGTGAATGAGCAGTTCTTC.